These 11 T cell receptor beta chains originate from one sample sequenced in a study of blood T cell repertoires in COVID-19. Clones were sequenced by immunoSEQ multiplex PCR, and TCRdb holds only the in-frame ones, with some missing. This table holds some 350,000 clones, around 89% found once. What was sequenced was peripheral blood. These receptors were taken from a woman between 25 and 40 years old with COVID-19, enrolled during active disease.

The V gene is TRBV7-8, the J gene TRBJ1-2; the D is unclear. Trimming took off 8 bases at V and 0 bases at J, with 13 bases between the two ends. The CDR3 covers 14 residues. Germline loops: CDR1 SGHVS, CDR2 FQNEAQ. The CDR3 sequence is CASGRASANYGYTF. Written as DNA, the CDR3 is TGTGCCAGCGGGAGGGCCTCTGCTAACTATGGCTACACCTTC.

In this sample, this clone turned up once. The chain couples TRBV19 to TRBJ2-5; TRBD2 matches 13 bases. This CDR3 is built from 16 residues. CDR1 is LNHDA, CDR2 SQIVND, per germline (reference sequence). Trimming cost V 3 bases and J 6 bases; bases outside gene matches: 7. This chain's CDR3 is CASSITSGRAGKTQYF. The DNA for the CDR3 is TGTGCCAGTAGTATTACTAGCGGGAGGGCCGGAAAGACCCAGTACTTC.

CDR3 in amino acids: CASSFPGLAGNEQFF. The CDR3, as DNA: TGTGCCAGCAGCTTTCCGGGACTAGCGGGCAATGAGCAGTTCTTC. The chain is built from TRBV7-2 and TRBJ2-1; 12 bases map to TRBD2. CDR3 length equals 15 residues. Germline V CDR1 and CDR2: SGHTA, FQGNSA. Trimming cost V 3 bases and J 6 bases; bases outside gene matches: 3.

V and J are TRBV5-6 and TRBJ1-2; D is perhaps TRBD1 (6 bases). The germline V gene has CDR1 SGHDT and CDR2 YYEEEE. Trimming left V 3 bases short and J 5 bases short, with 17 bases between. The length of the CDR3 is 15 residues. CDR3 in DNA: TGTGCCAGCAGCTGGACCTTAGAGGGGGTTTATGGCTACACCTTC. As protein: CASSWTLEGVYGYTF.

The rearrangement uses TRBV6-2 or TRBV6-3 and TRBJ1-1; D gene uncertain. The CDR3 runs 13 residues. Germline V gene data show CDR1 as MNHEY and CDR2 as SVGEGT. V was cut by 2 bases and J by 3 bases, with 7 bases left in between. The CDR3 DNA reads TGTGCCAGCAGTTACACAGCCTACACTGAAGCTTTCTTT. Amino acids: CASSYTAYTEAFF.

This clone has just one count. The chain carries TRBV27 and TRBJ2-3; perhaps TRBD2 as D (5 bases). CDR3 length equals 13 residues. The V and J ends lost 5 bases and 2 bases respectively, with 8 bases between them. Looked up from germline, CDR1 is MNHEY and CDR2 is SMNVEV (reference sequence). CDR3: CASSLGVTDTQYF. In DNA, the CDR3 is TGTGCCAGCAGTCTCGGGGTCACAGATACGCAGTATTTT.

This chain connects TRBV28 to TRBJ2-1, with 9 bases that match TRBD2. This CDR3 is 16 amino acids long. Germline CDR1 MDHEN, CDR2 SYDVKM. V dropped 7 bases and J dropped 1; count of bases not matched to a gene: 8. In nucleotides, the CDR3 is TGTGCCAGCACCGACCCGAGCGGGGGGTCCTACAATGAGCAGTTCTTC. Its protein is CASTDPSGGSYNEQFF.

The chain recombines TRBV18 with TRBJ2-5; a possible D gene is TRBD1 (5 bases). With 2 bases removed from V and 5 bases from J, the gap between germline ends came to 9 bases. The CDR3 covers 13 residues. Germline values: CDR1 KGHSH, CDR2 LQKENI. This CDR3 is CASSPAGMETQYF. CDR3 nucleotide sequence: TGTGCCAGCTCACCAGCAGGGATGGAGACCCAGTACTTC.

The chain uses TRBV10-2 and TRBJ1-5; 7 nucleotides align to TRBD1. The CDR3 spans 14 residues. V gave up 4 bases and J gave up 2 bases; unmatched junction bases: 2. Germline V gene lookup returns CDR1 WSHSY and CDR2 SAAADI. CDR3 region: CASSVTGGNQPQHF. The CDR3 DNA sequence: TGCGCCAGCAGTGTCACAGGGGGCAATCAGCCCCAGCATTTT.

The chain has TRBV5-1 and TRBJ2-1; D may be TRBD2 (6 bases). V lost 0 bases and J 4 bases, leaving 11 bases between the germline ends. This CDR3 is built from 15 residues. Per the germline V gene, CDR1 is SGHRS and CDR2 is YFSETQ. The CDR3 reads CASSLAGLDYNEQFF. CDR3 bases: TGCGCCAGCAGCTTGGCGGGACTGGATTACAATGAGCAGTTCTTC.

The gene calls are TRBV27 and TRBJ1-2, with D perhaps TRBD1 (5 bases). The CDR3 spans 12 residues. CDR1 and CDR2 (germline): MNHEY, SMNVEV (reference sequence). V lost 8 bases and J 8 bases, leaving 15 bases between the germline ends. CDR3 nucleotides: TGTGCCAGCGGTCGGGGGAGAGAAGGCTACACCTTC. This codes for CASGRGREGYTF.